The 8 T cell receptor beta chains listed next were all sequenced from one sample in a study of a mutant IDH1 vaccine in newly diagnosed glioma. Antigens of these TCRs are unknown. This table comes from immunoSEQ multiplex PCR, and its TCRdb copy is limited to in-frame clones, with some not included. The table has tens of thousands of clones, more than 80% seen once. Time point of the sample: week 23, last vaccination. Each dose delivered 300 ug of mutant IDH1 20-mer peptide subcutaneously with imiquimod. This specimen was PBMCs, taken from a glioma patient whose treatment included an IDH1 peptide vaccine. These receptor sequences come from a man aged 40-49 years with glioma.

The chain is built from TRBV14 and TRBJ2-3; the D is unclear. Trimming cost V 0 bases and J 7 bases, with 14 bases left between them. The CDR3 runs 15 residues. Germline V gene lookup returns CDR1 SGHDN and CDR2 FVKESK. In DNA form, the CDR3 reads TGTGCCAGCAGCCAAGACAAAAACCAGTTTAATACGCAGTATTTT. This encodes CASSQDKNQFNTQYF.

The chain recombines TRBV2 with TRBJ2-1; 9 bases fit TRBD2. V shed 4 bases and J 4 bases; nucleotides not matched to a gene: 2. The CDR3 consists of 14 residues. The germline CDR1 and CDR2 sequences are SNHLY and FYNNEI. The CDR3 loop is CASSGGRAYNEQFF. The CDR3 DNA follows: TGTGCCAGCAGTGGCGGGAGGGCGTACAATGAGCAGTTCTTC. The full variable domain, with the rest looked up from reference TRBV2 and TRBJ2-1, is EPEVTQTPSHQVTQMGQEVILRCVPISNHLYFYWYRQILGQKVEFLVSFYNNEISEKSEIFDDQFSVERPDGSNFTLKIRSTKLEDSAMYFCASSGGRAYNEQFFGPGTRLTVL.

CDR3 sequence reads: CASSFGPPRSTQYF. The CDR3 bases are TGTGCCAGCAGTTTCGGGCCCCCAAGGAGTACGCAGTATTTT. The V gene is TRBV6-5, the J gene TRBJ2-3; D uncertain. The CDR3 runs to 14 residues. V was pared by 4 bases and J by 8 bases, with 16 bases between. Germline CDR1 MNHEY, CDR2 SVGAGI.

The rearrangement uses TRBV19 and TRBJ2-7; 7 bases map to TRBD1. Germline trimming cut 6 bases from V and 0 bases from J; bases unmatched to any gene: 5. Per germline, CDR1 LNHDA and CDR2 SQIVND (reference sequence). CDR3 length: 14 amino acids. CDR3 protein: CASSGDSFSYEQYF. CDR3 in DNA: TGTGCCAGTAGCGGGGACAGTTTCTCCTACGAGCAGTACTTC.

This chain joins TRBV7-2 and TRBJ2-5; D could derive from TRBD1 or TRBD2 (6 bases each). Trimming left V 5 bases short and J 4 bases short, with 17 bases between. CDR3 length equals 15 residues. CDR1 is SGHTA and CDR2 is FQGNSA in the germline V gene. CDR3 bases: TGTGCCAGCAGCCCCAATGGGGGGCTAATAGAGACCCAGTACTTC. It specifies CASSPNGGLIETQYF. The whole variable domain, remainder taken from reference TRBV7-2 and TRBJ2-5, is GAGVSQSPSNKVTEKGKDVELRCDPISGHTALYWYRQSLGQGLEFLIYFQGNSAPDKSGLPSDRFSAERTGGSVSTLTIQRTQQEDSAVYLCASSPNGGLIETQYFGPGTRLLVL.

The gene calls are TRBV4-3 and TRBJ1-5; unclear D gene. The CDR3 has 13 residues. V was clipped by 0 bases and J by 9 bases, with 9 bases between them. Per germline, CDR1 LGHNA and CDR2 YSLEER. CDR3 protein: CASSQDMGWPQHF. In DNA, the CDR3 is TGCGCCAGCAGCCAAGATATGGGTTGGCCCCAGCATTTT.

J is TRBJ2-3 and V is TRBV6-1; D possibly matches TRBD1 or TRBD2 (6 bases each). This CDR3 has 15 amino acids. Per the germline V gene, CDR1 is MNHNS and CDR2 is SASEGT. The ends were cut back, 7 bases at V and 0 bases at J, with 14 bases in the middle. The CDR3 is CASTKWGASTDTQYF. The CDR3, as DNA: TGTGCCAGCACCAAATGGGGGGCCAGCACAGATACGCAGTATTTT.

This clone has more than one count but fewer than ten. The V call is TRBV5-4, the J call TRBJ2-1; TRBD1 might be the D (6 bases). The germline V and J ends were trimmed by 3 bases and 7 bases, with 11 bases remaining between them. This CDR3 has 13 residues. Germline V gene data show CDR1 as SGHNT and CDR2 as YYREEE (reference sequence). The CDR3 protein is CASSWDNENEQFF. DNA of the CDR3: TGTGCCAGCAGCTGGGACAATGAGAATGAGCAGTTCTTC.